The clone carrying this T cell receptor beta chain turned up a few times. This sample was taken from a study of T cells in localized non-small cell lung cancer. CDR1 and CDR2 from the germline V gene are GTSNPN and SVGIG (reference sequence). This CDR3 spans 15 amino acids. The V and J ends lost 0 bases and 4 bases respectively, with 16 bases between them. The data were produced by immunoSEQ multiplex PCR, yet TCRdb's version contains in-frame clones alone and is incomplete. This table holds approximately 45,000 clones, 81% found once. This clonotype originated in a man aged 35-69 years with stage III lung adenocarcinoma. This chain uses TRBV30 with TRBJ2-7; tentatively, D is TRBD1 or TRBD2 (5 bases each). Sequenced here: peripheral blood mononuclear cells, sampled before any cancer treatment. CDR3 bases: TGTGCCTGGAGTGTACGTGGGTATGGGGGATACGAGCAGTACTTC. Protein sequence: CAWSVRGYGGYEQYF.